These 28 T cell receptor beta chains were sequenced from one sample in a study of OX40 agonist ivuxolimab in advanced cancers. Profiled with immunoSEQ multiplex PCR; TCRdb holds only in-frame clones, not every one. The repertoire holds more than 550 clones, with 60% to 70% as singletons. Sequencing used CD4+ or CD8+ T cells sorted from blood, obtained in a trial of the OX40 agonist ivuxolimab. The receptors were sampled from an adult with an advanced solid tumor such as melanoma, head and neck, liver or kidney cancer.

This chain connects TRBV11-3 to TRBJ1-3; TRBD1 agrees at 9 bases. This CDR3 is 19 amino acids long. CDR1 is SGHNT, CDR2 YENEEA, per germline. V dropped 1 base and J dropped 3; count of bases not matched to a gene: 13. The CDR3 DNA follows: TGTGCCAGCAGCTTAGGAACTGGGACAGGGAGCTCTTTTGGAAACACCATATATTTT. Residues: CASSLGTGTGSSFGNTIYF.

This clone rates as large. The chain recombines TRBV6-8 with TRBJ1-3; D gene unclear. Germline V gene sequence: CDR1 MNHGY, CDR2 SAAAGT. This CDR3 has 13 amino acids. The V end was cut by 7 bases, the J end by 3 bases, with 10 bases between. CDR3 coding DNA: TGTGCCAGCACCGAAGGTAGTGGAAACACCATATATTTT. Protein product: CASTEGSGNTIYF.

About this clone itself: The junction differs from germline at one of its ends, possibly a read error. The chain recombines TRBV11-3 with TRBJ2-1; TRBD2 agrees at 8 bases. The length of the CDR3 is 14 residues. CDR1 and CDR2 from the germline V gene are SGHNT and YENEEA. As DNA, the CDR3 is TGTGCTAGCAGCATAAGCGGGAGCTACAATGAGCAGTTCTTC. It specifies CASSISGSYNEQFF.

This clone is large (0.1 to 1%). The chain employs TRBV6-8 and TRBJ1-3; perhaps TRBD1 as D (5 bases). The germline V gene encodes CDR1 MNHGY and CDR2 SAAAGT. V lost 5 bases to trimming and J lost 7 bases, with 18 bases between them. This CDR3 spans 15 amino acids. This CDR3 reads CASSRAGSLRNTIYF. The CDR3 DNA reads as TGTGCCAGCAGTCGCGCAGGGAGCTTAAGGAACACCATATATTTT.

V usage is TRBV6-8 and J usage is TRBJ1-3, with TRBD1 matching 8 bases. Unmatched junction bases numbered 5, after V lost 7 bases and J lost 3 bases. The V gene's germline CDR1 is MNHGY and CDR2 SAAAGT. The CDR3 runs to 14 residues. The DNA of the CDR3 is TGTGCCAGCAAAAGGACAGGGCATGGAAACACCATATATTTT. As protein: CASKRTGHGNTIYF.

V gene TRBV11-3 combines with J gene TRBJ2-5; TRBD2 agrees at 11 bases. Germline lookup yields CDR1 SGHNT and CDR2 YENEEA. The trim removed 4 bases at V and 4 bases at J, leaving 5 bases unmatched. CDR3 size: 15 residues. CDR3 sequence (DNA): TGTGCCAGCAGCTCCACCGGGACTAGCGGAGAGACCCAGTACTTC. It yields the protein CASSSTGTSGETQYF.

In its sample, this clone ranks as hyperexpanded (1% or more). V gene TRBV11-3 combines with J gene TRBJ2-7; possible D gene TRBD2, 5 bases. The ends were cut back, 5 bases at V and 0 bases at J, with 14 bases in the middle. CDR3 length: 15 amino acids. The germline gives CDR1 SGHNT, CDR2 YENEEA. In DNA form, the CDR3 reads TGTGCCAGCAGCCCTAGGGCGAGGGCCTCCTACGAGCAGTACTTC. Translated, it gives CASSPRARASYEQYF.

CDR3 residues: CATHRGAMNTEAFF. The CDR3 nucleotides are TGTGCCACCCATCGAGGGGCCATGAACACTGAAGCTTTCTTT. This chain links TRBV6-8 with TRBJ1-1; D may be TRBD1 (5 bases). Between the trimmed V and J ends, which lost 10 bases and 0 bases, there was a span of 15 bases. Per germline, CDR1 MNHGY and CDR2 SAAAGT. CDR3 length equals 14 residues.

V gene TRBV23-1 combines with J gene TRBJ1-5, with 9 bases fitting TRBD1. TRBV23-1 falls under the ORF class, with uncertain function. This CDR3 contains 15 residues. Trimming took 6 bases from V and 5 from J; bases not matched to a gene: 8. CDR3 nucleotides: TGCGCCAGCAGCCAAGAAACAGGGGGCCATCAGCCCCAGCATTTT. Translated: CASSQETGGHQPQHF.

This clone was counted only a few times. V and J are TRBV15 and TRBJ1-5; 7 bases map to TRBD1. The CDR3 loop spans 14 amino acids. V shed 3 bases, J shed 7 bases, and the junction held 6 bases outside the gene matches. CDR1 is LNHNV, CDR2 YYDKDF, per germline (reference sequence). This CDR3 reads CATSSDREGQPQHF. The CDR3 nucleotides read TGTGCCACCAGCAGCGACAGGGAAGGCCAGCCCCAGCATTTT.

The chain couples TRBV12-5 to TRBJ1-1; a possible D gene is TRBD1 (6 bases). The V gene lost 5 bases and the J gene lost 6 bases, with 28 bases spanning the gap. CDR3 length equals 18 residues. Germline V lookup: CDR1 LGHNT, CDR2 FRNRAP. The CDR3 is CASGPPRLTPPRGSEAFF. The DNA of the CDR3 is TGTGCTAGTGGTCCTCCAAGACTTACGCCCCCCAGGGGATCTGAAGCTTTCTTT.

This clone has only one observation. This chain joins TRBV15 and TRBJ2-5; maybe TRBD1 (6 bases). This CDR3 contains 15 residues. CDR1 is LNHNV, CDR2 YYDKDF, per germline (reference sequence). Trimming removed 2 bases at V and 3 bases at J, with 13 bases between. The CDR3 bases are TGTGCCACCAGCAGATCAGGACAGCCCGAAGAGACCCAGTACTTC. Amino acids: CATSRSGQPEETQYF.

This clone is a singleton in its sample. This chain connects TRBV6-8 to TRBJ1-5; perhaps TRBD1 as D (6 bases). Germline CDR1 and CDR2: MNHGY and SAAAGT. V lost 4 bases, J lost 3 bases, and 13 bases lay in between. The CDR3 is made up of 15 amino acids. The CDR3 DNA follows: TGTGCCAGCAGTTTAGTAACAGGGCACAATCAGCCCCAGCATTTT. Translated: CASSLVTGHNQPQHF.

This chain links TRBV29-1 with TRBJ2-6; the D is unclear. CDR1 is SQVTM and CDR2 is ANQGSEA in the germline V gene. V was cut by 2 bases and J by 4 bases, with 9 bases left in between. This CDR3 spans 14 amino acids. In DNA form, the CDR3 reads TGCAGCGTTGAACCCGCAAACGGGGCCAACGTCCTGACTTTC. Translation: CSVEPANGANVLTF.

V usage is TRBV18 and J usage is TRBJ2-7; 7 bases fit TRBD1. CDR1 KGHSH and CDR2 LQKENI come from the germline V gene. The CDR3 contains 14 residues. V shed 3 bases, J shed 4 bases, and the junction held 6 bases outside the gene matches. As DNA, the CDR3 is TGTGCCAGCTCACCGACAGGGATACCTTACGAGCAGTACTTC. The encoded protein is CASSPTGIPYEQYF. Supplemented by reference TRBV18 and TRBJ2-7, the full variable domain reads NAGVMQNPRHLVRRRGQEARLRCSPMKGHSHVYWYRQLPEEGLKFMVYLQKENIIDESGMPKERFSAEFPKEGPSILRIQQVVRGDSAAYFCASSPTGIPYEQYFGPGTRLTVT.

J is TRBJ2-1 and V is TRBV11-3; 10 bases map to TRBD1. Losses at the gene ends were 7 bases for V and 3 bases for J; bases not matched to a gene: 3. The germline V gene encodes CDR1 SGHNT and CDR2 YENEEA. The CDR3 loop spans 14 amino acids. CDR3 residues: CASTRDRGYNEQFF. Written as DNA, the CDR3 is TGTGCCAGCACCCGGGACAGGGGCTACAATGAGCAGTTCTTC.

The chain links TRBV9 to TRBJ2-7; the D is unclear. The germline V gene has CDR1 SGDLS and CDR2 YYNGEE. The V gene lost 4 bases and the J gene lost 4 bases, with 9 bases spanning the gap. This CDR3 spans 12 amino acids. Here the CDR3 reads CASSFINYEQYF. The DNA for the CDR3 is TGTGCCAGCAGCTTCATTAATTACGAGCAGTACTTC. Filled out from reference TRBV9 and TRBJ2-7, the complete variable domain reads DSGVTQTPKHLITATGQRVTLRCSPRSGDLSVYWYQQSLDQGLQFLIQYYNGEERAKGNILERFSAQQFPDLHSELNLSSLELGDSALYFCASSFINYEQYFGPGTRLTVT.

This clone is deemed large. The J gene is TRBJ2-7, the V gene TRBV23-1; 7 bases align to TRBD2. TRBV23-1 has ORF status, its function being uncertain. V dropped 6 bases and J dropped 2; count of bases not matched to a gene: 4. This CDR3 has 13 residues. The CDR3 sequence is CASSLGLAYEQYF. The DNA of the CDR3 is TGCGCCAGCAGCCTTGGACTAGCCTACGAGCAGTACTTC.

CDR3: CASSRQGENYNEQFF. As DNA, the CDR3 is TGTGCCAGTAGTCGACAGGGGGAAAACTACAATGAGCAGTTCTTC. V is TRBV19 and J is TRBJ2-1; TRBD1 agrees at 9 bases. Trimming removed 5 bases from V and 3 bases from J; junction bases left unmatched: 5. CDR3 size: 15 residues. Looked up from germline, CDR1 is LNHDA and CDR2 is SQIVND (reference sequence).

J is TRBJ2-7 and V is TRBV6-4; TRBD2 aligns across 7 bases. The germline V gene has CDR1 MRHNA and CDR2 SNTAGT. J gave up 3 bases and V 5 bases, and 7 bases lay outside the gene matches. This CDR3 is 14 amino acids long. DNA of the CDR3: TGTGCCAGCAGTTCGGGGGGTTATGACTACGAGCAGTACTTC. It specifies CASSSGGYDYEQYF.

By frequency in the sample, this clone is hyperexpanded. V gene TRBV11-3 combines with J gene TRBJ1-5; 8 bases agree with TRBD1. The CDR3 has 14 residues. The V gene's germline CDR1 is SGHNT and CDR2 YENEEA. V lost 4 bases to trimming and J lost 4 bases; unmatched junction nucleotides: 3. For the CDR3, the DNA is TGTGCCAGCAGCTCTACAGGGGGAAATCAGCCCCAGCATTTT. This encodes CASSSTGGNQPQHF.

This clone was detected a few times. The chain couples TRBV19 to TRBJ2-7; D assignment may be TRBD1 or TRBD2 (7 bases each). CDR3 size: 12 residues. Per germline, CDR1 LNHDA and CDR2 SQIVND (reference sequence). V was cut by 7 bases and J by 5 bases, with 12 bases left in between. This CDR3 reads CASTAGGDEQYF. CDR3 nucleotides: TGTGCCAGTACGGCAGGGGGGGACGAGCAGTACTTC.

The gene calls are TRBV18 and TRBJ2-3; 12 bases align to TRBD2. The CDR3 has 16 residues. Germline V gene data show CDR1 as KGHSH and CDR2 as LQKENI. V lost 1 base to trimming and J lost 3 bases; unmatched junction nucleotides: 2. CDR3 sequence reads: CASSPRLAGVTDTQYF. The CDR3 DNA reads as TGTGCCAGCTCACCACGACTAGCGGGAGTTACAGATACGCAGTATTTT.

The chain carries TRBV11-3 and TRBJ2-7, with D tentatively TRBD2 (5 bases). The V and J ends lost 5 bases and 0 bases respectively, with 11 bases between them. CDR1 SGHNT and CDR2 YENEEA come from the germline V gene. The CDR3 covers 14 residues. The CDR3, as DNA: TGTGCCAGCAGCCCCGGTCGGGGCTCCTACGAGCAGTACTTC. Its protein is CASSPGRGSYEQYF.

The chain is built from TRBV7-1 and TRBJ2-3; D is ambiguous. TRBV7-1 is reported as an ORF; its role is uncertain. The CDR3 is 15 residues long. The V and J ends lost 5 bases and 0 bases respectively, with 12 bases between them. This CDR3 is CASSQTAVSTDTQYF. DNA of the CDR3: TGTGCCAGCAGCCAAACGGCGGTTAGCACAGATACGCAGTATTTT.

This clone is large within its sample. This chain uses TRBV11-3 with TRBJ2-5, with D possibly being TRBD1 or TRBD2 (5 bases each). The CDR3 covers 16 residues. The V gene's germline CDR1 is SGHNT and CDR2 YENEEA. The V gene lost 1 base and the J gene lost 3 bases, with 15 bases spanning the gap. The CDR3 is CASSLVVRDQKETQYF. CDR3 DNA sequence: TGTGCCAGCAGCTTAGTGGTCCGGGACCAGAAAGAGACCCAGTACTTC.

The chain joins TRBV19 to TRBJ1-1; D remains unclear. The CDR3 totals 16 residues. The germline V and J ends were trimmed by 7 bases and 0 bases, with 18 bases remaining between them. Germline CDR1 LNHDA, CDR2 SQIVND (reference sequence). CDR3 in DNA: TGTGCCAGTACCCTCTTCGTTAGCTCCATGAACACTGAAGCTTTCTTT. Protein: CASTLFVSSMNTEAFF. Combining the CDR3 with reference TRBV19 and TRBJ1-1 gives the whole variable domain DGGITQSPKYLFRKEGQNVTLSCEQNLNHDAMYWYRQDPGQGLRLIYYSQIVNDFQKGDIAEGYSVSREKKESFPLTVTSAQKNPTAFYLCASTLFVSSMNTEAFFGQGTRLTVV.

This clone showed up just once. The chain employs TRBV23-1 and TRBJ1-1; D is ambiguous. TRBV23-1 is reported as an ORF; its role is uncertain. The CDR3 covers 13 residues. With 6 bases removed from V and 0 bases from J, the gap between germline ends came to 8 bases. The CDR3 DNA sequence: TGCGCCAGCAGCCCTTACTTGAACACTGAAGCTTTCTTT. This codes for CASSPYLNTEAFF.